Shown below are 3 T cell receptor beta chains from a single sample sequenced in a study of T cells in Graves' hyperthyroidism and ophthalmopathy. Template material for amplifying TCR beta CDR3 regions consisted of RNA transcripts. Using the HTBI primer set, a first-round RT-PCR was run on the TCR CDR3. TCRdb reprocessed the multiplex PCR reads via MiXCR and lists one record per CDR3 protein. This table has around 350,000 distinct CDR3 sequences, about a fifth appearing once. Sequenced material: blood. The source is a woman between 18 and 29 years old with Graves' hyperthyroidism.

This clonotype showed up many times. V and J are TRBV12-3 or TRBV12-4 and TRBJ1-3, with D uncertain. Trimming pared 1 base from V and 3 bases from J, leaving 7 bases between. The CDR3 is made up of 14 amino acids. CDR3 loop: CASSLGQLGNTIYF. The CDR3 DNA sequence: TGTGCCAGCAGTTTAGGGCAGCTTGGAAACACCATATATTTT.

This clonotype was found many times. The CDR3 region has the DNA TGTGCCAGCAGCGAGACTATCCAAGAGACCCAGTACTTC. Amino acid sequence: CASSETIQETQYF. This sequence joins TRBV9 and TRBJ2-5; maybe TRBD2 (5 bases). This CDR3 is 13 amino acids long. CDR1 and CDR2 from the germline V gene are SGDLS and YYNGEE. V shed 3 bases and J shed 1 base, with 7 bases lying between them.

This clonotype was found many times. J is TRBJ2-5 and V is TRBV5-1, with D possibly TRBD1 on 7 matching bases. Trimming stripped 4 bases from V and 3 bases from J, with 22 bases between. The CDR3 runs 17 residues. The germline gives CDR1 SGHRS, CDR2 YFSETQ. The CDR3 DNA reads TGCGCCAGCAGCCCCGCCTACGCAGCAGGGGGGAAAGAGACCCAGTACTTC. Its protein is CASSPAYAAGGKETQYF.